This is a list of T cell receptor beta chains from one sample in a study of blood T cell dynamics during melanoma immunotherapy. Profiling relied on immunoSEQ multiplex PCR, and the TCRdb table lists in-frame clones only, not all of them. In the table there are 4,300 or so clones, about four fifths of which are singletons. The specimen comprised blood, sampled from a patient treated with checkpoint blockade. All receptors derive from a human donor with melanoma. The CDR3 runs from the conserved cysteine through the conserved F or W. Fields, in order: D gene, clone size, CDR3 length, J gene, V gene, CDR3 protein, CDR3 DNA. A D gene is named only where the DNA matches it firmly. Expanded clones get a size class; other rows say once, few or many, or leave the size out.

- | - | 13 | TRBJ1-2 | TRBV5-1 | CASSLERPEGYTF | TGCGCCAGCAGCTTGGAACGGCCAGAGGGCTACACCTTC
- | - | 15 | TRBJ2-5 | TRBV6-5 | CASSYSGGHQETQYF | TGTGCCAGCAGTTACTCTGGGGGCCACCAAGAGACCCAGTACTTC
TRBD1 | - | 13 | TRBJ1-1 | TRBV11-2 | CASSVGTVTEAFF | TGTGCCAGCAGCGTCGGGACAGTCACTGAAGCTTTCTTT
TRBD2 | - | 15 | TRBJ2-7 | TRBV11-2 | CASILRGGTDYEQYF | TGTGCCAGCATCCTCCGGGGGGGGACGGATTACGAGCAGTACTTC
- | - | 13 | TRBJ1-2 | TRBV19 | CASSPGQTYGYTF | TGTGCCAGTAGTCCGGGTCAGACCTATGGCTACACCTTC
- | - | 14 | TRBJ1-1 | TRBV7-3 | CASSSGVWNAEAFF | TGTGCCAGCAGCTCAGGGGTCTGGAACGCTGAAGCTTTCTTT
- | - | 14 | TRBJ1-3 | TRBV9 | CASGSGRSGNTIYF | TGTGCCAGCGGATCGGGGAGGTCTGGAAACACCATATATTTT
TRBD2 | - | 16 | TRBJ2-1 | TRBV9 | CASTPLSSGGDGEQFF | TGTGCCAGCACACCGCTCTCTAGCGGGGGGGACGGTGAGCAGTTCTTC
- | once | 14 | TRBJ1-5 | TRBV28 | CASSFGGAGQPQHF | TGTGCCAGCAGTTTCGGGGGGGCGGGACAGCCCCAGCATTTT
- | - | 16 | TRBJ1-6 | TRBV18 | CASSPWRVETGSPLHF | TGTGCCAGCTCACCATGGAGGGTGGAGACCGGATCACCCCTCCACTTT
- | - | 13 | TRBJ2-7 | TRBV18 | CASSSPGRDEQYF | TGTGCCAGCTCATCTCCCGGGCGAGACGAGCAGTACTTC
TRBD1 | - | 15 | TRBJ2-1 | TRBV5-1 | CASSQGQGLNNEQFF | TGCGCCAGCAGCCAGGGACAGGGACTGAACAATGAGCAGTTCTTC
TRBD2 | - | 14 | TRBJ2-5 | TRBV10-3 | CAIILGLACETQYF | TGTGCCATCATATTGGGACTAGCTTGTGAGACCCAGTACTTC
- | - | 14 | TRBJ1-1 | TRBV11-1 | CASSHDRRNTEAFF | TGTGCCAGCAGCCACGACAGGCGTAACACTGAAGCTTTCTTT
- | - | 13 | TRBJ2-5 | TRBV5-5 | CASSPLQTETQYF | TGTGCCAGCAGCCCACTACAAACCGAGACCCAGTACTTC
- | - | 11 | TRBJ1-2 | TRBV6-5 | CASQRGYGYTF | TGTGCCAGCCAACGAGGCTATGGCTACACCTTC
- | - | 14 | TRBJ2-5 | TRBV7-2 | CASSLGYLEETQYF | TGTGCCAGCAGCTTAGGGTACTTAGAAGAGACCCAGTACTTC
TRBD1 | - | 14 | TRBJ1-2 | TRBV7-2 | CASSARDRRGGYTF | TGTGCCAGCAGCGCCCGGGACAGGCGGGGTGGCTACACCTTC
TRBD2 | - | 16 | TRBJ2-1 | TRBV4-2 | CASSRTGLVTYNEQFF | TGTGCCAGCAGCCGGACCGGACTAGTCACCTACAATGAGCAGTTCTTC
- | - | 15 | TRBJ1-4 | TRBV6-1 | CASSERQATNEKLFF | TGTGCCAGCAGTGAACGGCAAGCAACTAATGAAAAACTGTTTTTT
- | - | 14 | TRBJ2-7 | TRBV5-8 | CASSQYGGPGEQYF | TGTGCCAGCAGCCAATACGGAGGGCCGGGCGAGCAGTACTTC
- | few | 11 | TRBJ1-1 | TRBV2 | CASSEKAEAFF | TGTGCCAGCAGTGAAAAGGCTGAAGCTTTCTTT
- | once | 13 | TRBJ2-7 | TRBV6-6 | CASSYELTYEQYF | TGTGCCAGCAGTTACGAGCTAACCTACGAGCAGTACTTC